This entry lists 9 T cell receptor beta chains sequenced from one sample in a study of T cell responses to AZD1222 COVID-19 vaccine (dated by TCRdb to the early 2020s). The sample's time point label is to be understood as: baseline before first vaccination. Library method: the immunoSEQ multiplex PCR assay. TCRdb stores this immuneACCESS table with in-frame sequences only. Part of the clones is absent; in the studies checked, under half of the shortfall reflects unresolved V genes, and no reason is known for the rest. Across this sample there are more than 110,000 clones, with 88% seen only once. About 3% of the sample goes to the ten largest clones. This material consisted of peripheral blood, taken on day 0 of AZD1222 vaccination. The source of these receptors is an adult in good health.

This chain links TRBV14 with TRBJ2-1; a possible D gene is TRBD2 (5 bases). Germline CDR1 SGHDN, CDR2 FVKESK. Trimming pared 3 bases from V and 8 bases from J, leaving 20 bases between. The CDR3 spans 16 residues. The CDR3 reads CASSHLMEPSGDEQFF. The DNA of the CDR3 is TGTGCCAGCAGCCACCTAATGGAGCCCAGCGGCGATGAGCAGTTCTTC.

This clone appeared a few times. The chain joins TRBV9 to TRBJ2-1, with a weak D call TRBD2 (6 bases). The CDR3 has 17 residues. Germline lookup yields CDR1 SGDLS and CDR2 YYNGEE. V lost 3 bases to trimming and J lost 4 bases, with 20 bases between them. CDR3 sequence (DNA): TGTGCCAGCAGCGCGAGGGGTAGTGGGAGGAGGTACAATGAGCAGTTCTTC. Translation gives CASSARGSGRRYNEQFF. The full variable domain, completed using reference TRBV9 and TRBJ2-1, is DSGVTQTPKHLITATGQRVTLRCSPRSGDLSVYWYQQSLDQGLQFLIQYYNGEERAKGNILERFSAQQFPDLHSELNLSSLELGDSALYFCASSARGSGRRYNEQFFGPGTRLTVL.

J is TRBJ1-4 and V is TRBV25-1, with a weak D call TRBD1 (5 bases). The V gene lost 5 bases and the J gene lost 8 bases, with 18 bases spanning the gap. CDR3 length: 15 residues. Germline CDR1 and CDR2: MGHDK and SYGVNS. CDR3 bases: TGTGCCAGCAGTACCGGAGGACTTTCAGGGGAAAAACTGTTTTTT. This gives the protein CASSTGGLSGEKLFF.

This clone has just a few counts. The chain employs TRBV5-6 and TRBJ1-2; 7 positions agree with TRBD1. Germline V gene data show CDR1 as SGHDT and CDR2 as YYEEEE. CDR3 length: 15 amino acids. Trimming cost V 4 bases and J 2 bases; bases outside gene matches: 8. The CDR3: CASSVLTGTNYGYTF. The DNA for the CDR3 is TGTGCCAGCAGCGTATTGACAGGGACCAACTATGGCTACACCTTC.

This clone was observed once. The chain links TRBV18 to TRBJ1-2; D unclear. Germline CDR1 is KGHSH and CDR2 is LQKENI. There are 16 residues in the CDR3. V lost 3 bases and J lost 1, with 15 bases in between. CDR3 DNA sequence: TGTGCCAGCTCACCTCCGGGAGCCGTCGGTAACTATGGCTACACCTTC. As protein: CASSPPGAVGNYGYTF.

The rearrangement links TRBV27 to TRBJ1-2; a weak D match, TRBD1 (6 bases). CDR3 size: 14 residues. The germline CDR1 and CDR2 sequences are MNHEY and SMNVEV (reference sequence). V lost 3 bases and J 1 base, leaving 9 bases between the germline ends. The CDR3 nucleotides are TGTGCCAGCAGTTTTGGCAGGGGTAACTATGGCTACACCTTC. Translated, it gives CASSFGRGNYGYTF.

The chain has TRBV5-1 and TRBJ2-5; D possibly matches TRBD1 or TRBD2 (6 bases each). The CDR3 has 13 residues. V dropped 6 bases and J dropped 4 bases, with 13 bases sitting between them. Germline loops: CDR1 SGHRS, CDR2 YFSETQ. Here the CDR3 reads CASMRGERETQYF. The CDR3 DNA sequence: TGCGCCAGCATGAGGGGGGAGCGAGAGACCCAGTACTTC.

J is TRBJ1-2 and V is TRBV28; D ambiguous. Between the trimmed V and J ends, which lost 7 bases and 6 bases, there was a span of 18 bases. In germline, CDR1 is MDHEN, CDR2 SYDVKM. This CDR3 is 14 amino acids long. The CDR3 region is CASNQIEFSNGYTF. As DNA, the CDR3 is TGTGCCAGCAACCAAATAGAGTTTAGCAATGGCTACACCTTC.

The chain links TRBV18 to TRBJ2-6; a possible D gene is TRBD1 (5 bases). Trimming cost V 3 bases and J 4 bases, with 16 bases left between them. The CDR3 consists of 17 residues. Germline loops: CDR1 KGHSH, CDR2 LQKENI. The CDR3 bases are TGTGCCAGCTCACCTTTAGAAGGGGCAGAGGGGGCCAACGTCCTGACTTTC. It specifies CASSPLEGAEGANVLTF.